This section outlines one T cell receptor (beta chain) sequence together with its context. The antigen remains unidentified. These data are taken from a study of cytomegalovirus exposure and HLA in healthy donors. The study's findings and limits: Listed as cytomegalovirus-associated were 170 or so TCR beta chains.

Trimming took 6 bases from V and 9 from J; bases not matched to a gene: 7. The CDR3 contains 15 residues. Germline V CDR1 and CDR2: WSHSY, SAAADI. 13 Jbeta primers and 60 Vbeta primers were used for the PCR. TCRdb's table, derived via immunoSEQ multiplex PCR, lists solely in-frame clones and lacks some. The repertoire holds approximately 170,000 clones, with about 82% as singletons. The sequenced sample consisted of PBMCs. V and J are TRBV10-2 and TRBJ2-1; 14 bases are a match to TRBD2. This TCR was sampled from a woman under 30 in good health and CMV-seronegative. Here the CDR3 DNA reads TGCGCCAGCAGCCCCGGACTAGCGGGAGGTGGTGAGCAGTTCTTC. Amino acid sequence: CASSPGLAGGGEQFF.